The 21 T cell receptor beta chains listed next were all sequenced from one sample in a study of T cell changes during pregnancy in multiple sclerosis. Produced via immunoSEQ multiplex PCR; TCRdb's table is partial and in-frame only. The sample includes more than 80,000 clones, about 90% of them seen just once. Sequenced material: peripheral blood, taken before pregnancy. These receptors came from a female donor with multiple sclerosis, enrolled in a pregnancy study.

This clone was seen once. The chain is built from TRBV11-3 and TRBJ2-1; 7 bases are a match to TRBD2. CDR3 length equals 15 residues. J lost 8 bases, V lost 3 bases, and 10 bases had no gene match. Germline values: CDR1 SGHNT, CDR2 YENEEA. The CDR3 bases are TGTGCCAGCAGCTTGGTGGCGGGAGTAGGTTATGAGCAGTTCTTC. Translated, it gives CASSLVAGVGYEQFF. The full variable domain, completed using reference TRBV11-3 and TRBJ2-1, is EAGVVQSPRYKIIEKKQPVAFWCNPISGHNTLYWYLQNLGQGPELLIRYENEEAVDDSQLPKDRFSAERLKGVDSTLKIQPAELGDSAVYLCASSLVAGVGYEQFFGPGTRLTVL.

The chain uses TRBV27 and TRBJ2-3; possibly TRBD2 for D (6 bases). The germline gives CDR1 MNHEY, CDR2 SMNVEV (reference sequence). V lost 6 bases and J 2 bases, leaving 18 bases between the germline ends. This CDR3 is 16 amino acids long. CDR3 sequence reads: CASRQLGGGPTDTQYF. The DNA of the CDR3 is TGTGCCAGCAGACAACTGGGGGGAGGCCCCACAGATACGCAGTATTTT.

This CDR3 is CASGTRGRDEQYF. CDR3 in DNA: TGTGCTAGTGGCACGCGGGGAAGGGACGAGCAGTACTTC. The rearrangement uses TRBV12-5 and TRBJ2-7; weak D call: TRBD2 (6 bases). The CDR3 is made up of 13 amino acids. Trimming pared 6 bases from V and 5 bases from J, leaving 14 bases between. In germline, CDR1 is LGHNT, CDR2 FRNRAP.

The rearrangement joins TRBV21-1 to TRBJ2-3; the table's D call of TRBD1 was not tested on the DNA. TRBV21-1 corresponds to a pseudogene. The CDR3 sequence is 18 residues long. The CDR3 DNA follows: TGTGCCAGCAGCGACGGGACAGATGAAAACTCTAGCACAGATACGCAGTATTTT. Translated, it gives CASSDGTDENSSTDTQYF.

The V and J genes are TRBV6-6 and TRBJ2-7; weak D call: TRBD2 (5 bases). This CDR3 contains 12 residues. Between the trimmed V and J ends, which lost 10 bases and 2 bases, there was a span of 12 bases. Germline CDR1 and CDR2: MNHNY and SVGAGI (reference sequence). Written as DNA, the CDR3 is TGTGCCACCTGTAGCGTCCCCTACGAGCAGTACTTC. As protein: CATCSVPYEQYF.

The chain is built from TRBV11-3 and TRBJ2-7; 7 bases fit TRBD1. The CDR3 is 15 amino acids. Germline V CDR1 and CDR2: SGHNT, YENEEA. V was clipped by 1 base and J by 2 bases; unmatched bases: 5. The CDR3 region is CASSLGGGQAYEQYF. CDR3 sequence (DNA): TGTGCCAGCAGCTTAGGAGGGGGCCAGGCCTACGAGCAGTACTTC.

The chain uses TRBV9 and TRBJ1-1; D may be TRBD1 (6 bases). V was trimmed by 2 bases and J by 0 bases, leaving 8 bases between them. The CDR3 extends over 14 amino acids. Germline V gives CDR1 SGDLS, CDR2 YYNGEE. DNA of the CDR3: TGTGCCAGCAGCGTTGACAGGATGAACACTGAAGCTTTCTTT. It yields the protein CASSVDRMNTEAFF.

V gene TRBV7-9 combines with J gene TRBJ2-7; TRBD1 aligns across 9 bases. This CDR3 has 17 amino acids. The germline CDR1 and CDR2 sequences are SEHNR and FQNEAQ (reference sequence). V shed 5 bases, J shed 2 bases, and the junction held 13 bases outside the gene matches. The CDR3 sequence is CASSQPVPGQGTYEQYF. The CDR3 nucleotides read TGTGCCAGCAGCCAACCCGTTCCGGGACAGGGAACCTACGAGCAGTACTTC.

The chain carries TRBV5-6 and TRBJ1-2, with D possibly matching TRBD1 (6 bases). With 1 base removed from V and 4 bases from J, the gap between germline ends came to 14 bases. Germline CDR1 SGHDT, CDR2 YYEEEE. The CDR3 consists of 15 residues. As DNA, the CDR3 is TGTGCCAGCAGCTTGTACCGGGACACCTTCTATGGCTACACCTTC. This sequence encodes CASSLYRDTFYGYTF.

The CDR3 nucleotides read TGTGCCAGCAGCTACTCCGGGACAGGAATAGATGGCTACACCTTC. Encoded protein: CASSYSGTGIDGYTF. This chain uses TRBV27 with TRBJ1-2; 8 positions match TRBD1. The CDR3 is 15 amino acids. The J segment lost 6 bases and the V segment lost 6 bases, leaving 12 bases of the junction unmatched. Germline-derived CDR1 and CDR2 are MNHEY and SMNVEV (reference sequence).

V is TRBV25-1 and J is TRBJ1-3, with D possibly matching TRBD1 (5 bases). Germline V gene data show CDR1 as MGHDK and CDR2 as SYGVNS. With 2 bases removed from V and 0 bases from J, the gap between germline ends came to 11 bases. The CDR3 spans 16 residues. This chain's CDR3 is CASSEVRGISGNTIYF. The DNA of the CDR3 is TGTGCCAGCAGTGAAGTCCGGGGGATCTCTGGAAACACCATATATTTT.

The count of this clone is one. The V call is TRBV18, the J call TRBJ2-3; unclear D gene. Trimming removed 0 bases from V and 5 bases from J, with 6 bases in between. The CDR3 is 13 amino acids. Germline values: CDR1 KGHSH, CDR2 LQKENI. The CDR3 DNA sequence: TGTGCCAGCTCACCACCGGCTAGAGATACGCAGTATTTT. The encoded protein is CASSPPARDTQYF.

The chain recombines TRBV15 with TRBJ2-7, with TRBD2 as a possible D gene (5 bases). V dropped 3 bases and J dropped 0 bases, with 9 bases sitting between them. The CDR3 is 14 residues long. Germline CDR1 LNHNV, CDR2 YYDKDF (reference sequence). The CDR3 DNA sequence: TGTGCCACCAGCAGCGGACTCGGCTCCTACGAGCAGTACTTC. Translated: CATSSGLGSYEQYF.

The rearrangement joins TRBV6-5 to TRBJ2-5; TRBD1 matches 12 bases. Trimming at V came to 6 bases and at J to 5 bases, leaving 4 bases not matched to a gene. The CDR3 consists of 14 residues. The germline gives CDR1 MNHEY, CDR2 SVGAGI. The CDR3 DNA sequence: TGTGCCAGCAGCCGGGACAGGGGGCTGGAGACCCAGTACTTC. Translation: CASSRDRGLETQYF.

The chain recombines TRBV18 with TRBJ2-7; 7 nucleotides match TRBD2. This CDR3 comprises 13 residues. Germline CDR1 is KGHSH and CDR2 is LQKENI. Germline trimming cut 5 bases from V and 3 bases from J; bases unmatched to any gene: 4. The CDR3 reads CASSDRGVYEQYF. In nucleotides, the CDR3 is TGTGCCAGCTCAGATCGGGGGGTCTACGAGCAGTACTTC.

The CDR3 coding sequence is TGTGCCAGCAGTACACCCCGACAGGGGGGCGAAAAACTGTTTTTT. Encoded protein: CASSTPRQGGEKLFF. The rearrangement uses TRBV28 and TRBJ1-4; 9 nucleotides line up with TRBD1. V gave up 5 bases and J gave up 8 bases; unmatched junction bases: 9. Germline CDR1 is MDHEN and CDR2 is SYDVKM. The CDR3 has 15 residues.

This chain connects TRBV30 to TRBJ1-2; D is possibly TRBD1 (6 bases). The germline gives CDR1 GTSNPN, CDR2 SVGIG (reference sequence). CDR3 length: 14 amino acids. V lost 2 bases and J 3 bases, leaving 13 bases between the germline ends. The CDR3 region has the DNA TGTGCCTGGAGTACGGGCGGGGGCTACTATGGCTACACCTTC. Translated: CAWSTGGGYYGYTF.

This clone was found once. V gene TRBV7-2 combines with J gene TRBJ2-3, with a possible D match to TRBD2 (5 bases). Per the germline V gene, CDR1 is SGHTA and CDR2 is FQGNSA. The V end was cut by 1 base, the J end by 0 bases, with 14 bases between. This CDR3 spans 17 amino acids. The CDR3 DNA reads as TGTGCCAGCAGCTTAGGCTTCGCGGGCTCTAGCACAGATACGCAGTATTTT. Translating gives CASSLGFAGSSTDTQYF.

V is TRBV4-3 and J is TRBJ2-5; tentative D call: TRBD1 (5 bases). Germline V lookup: CDR1 LGHNA, CDR2 YSLEER. The CDR3 has 15 amino acids. V lost 1 base, J lost 3 bases, and 12 bases lay in between. Here the CDR3 DNA reads TGCGCCAGCAGCCAAGTACCAGGGTGGGAAGAGACCCAGTACTTC. Its protein is CASSQVPGWEETQYF.

The chain joins TRBV30 to TRBJ1-5; the D gene is possibly TRBD1 (6 bases). The CDR3 covers 12 residues. Trimming pared 0 bases from V and 11 bases from J, leaving 11 bases between. Germline V gives CDR1 GTSNPN, CDR2 SVGIG (reference sequence). The CDR3 sequence is CAWSVEGGAQHF. CDR3 DNA sequence: TGTGCCTGGAGTGTAGAAGGGGGGGCCCAGCATTTT.

The V gene is TRBV7-8, the J gene TRBJ2-7; 7 bases match TRBD2. Looked up from germline, CDR1 is SGHVS and CDR2 is FQNEAQ. The CDR3 is 14 residues long. The V gene end was trimmed by 4 bases and the J gene end by 1 base; junction bases not matched to a gene: 4. In DNA form, the CDR3 reads TGTGCCAGCAGCTCACGGGGGGTTTCCTACGAGCAGTACTTC. It encodes CASSSRGVSYEQYF. Looking up the rest from reference TRBV7-8 and TRBJ2-7 gives the full variable domain: GAGVSQSPRYKVAKRGQDVALRCDPISGHVSLFWYQQALGQGPEFLTYFQNEAQLDKSGLPSDRFFAERPEGSVSTLKIQRTQQEDSAVYLCASSSRGVSYEQYFGPGTRLTVT.